The 4 T cell receptor beta chains below come from one sample, sequenced in a study of CD8 T cells in Susac syndrome. Reverse transcription of 0.5 to 1 ug RNA was performed with random hexamers. TCRdb independently ran MiXCR on the immunoSEQ multiplex PCR reads; one entry per CDR3 protein. This table holds 250,000 to 300,000 distinct CDR3 sequences, around 91% found once. The sample was CD8+ T cells from PBMCs. All receptors derive from a human donor with multiple sclerosis.

A single count supports this clonotype. The chain combines TRBV4-2 with TRBJ2-3, with TRBD2 matching over 10 bases. The CDR3 has 16 amino acids. Per the germline V gene, CDR1 is LGHNA and CDR2 is YNFKEQ. The V gene end was trimmed by 0 bases and the J gene end by 5 bases; junction bases not matched to a gene: 5. CDR3 DNA: TGTGCCAGCAGCCAAGAGAGCGGGGGGGCCGGAGATACGCAGTATTTT. Amino acid sequence: CASSQESGGAGDTQYF.

V gene TRBV9 combines with J gene TRBJ2-1, with 7 bases aligning to TRBD1. V lost 2 bases to trimming and J lost 2 bases; unmatched junction nucleotides: 4. CDR3 length: 15 residues. Looked up from germline, CDR1 is SGDLS and CDR2 is YYNGEE. The CDR3 loop is CASSVEGAPYNEQFF. The CDR3, as DNA: TGTGCCAGCAGCGTTGAGGGGGCCCCCTACAATGAGCAGTTCTTC.

The chain employs TRBV20-1 and TRBJ1-2; no definite D call. The CDR3 spans 12 residues. V was shortened by 5 bases and J by 4 bases, with 11 bases between the two germline ends. Germline V gene lookup returns CDR1 DFQATT and CDR2 SNEGSKA (reference sequence). CDR3 DNA: TGCAGTGCTCCACCCTTGGCCTATGGCTACACCTTC. This codes for CSAPPLAYGYTF.

This clonotype came up a few times. The chain uses TRBV4-1 and TRBJ2-7; D unresolved. V shed 1 base and J shed 5 bases, with 6 bases lying between them. This CDR3 is built from 12 residues. Germline V CDR1 and CDR2: MGHRA, YSYEKL. CDR3 residues: CASSQGLHEQYF. As DNA, the CDR3 is TGCGCCAGCAGCCAAGGGTTACACGAGCAGTACTTC.